The clone carrying this T cell receptor beta chain showed up just a few times. The data derive from a study of blood T cell repertoires in COVID-19. Produced via immunoSEQ multiplex PCR; TCRdb's table is partial and in-frame only. The profile shows approximately 270,000 clones, 91% of them singletons. V trimming: 4 bases; J trimming: 0 bases; junction bases outside the gene matches: 15. The CDR3 is made up of 19 amino acids. Germline CDR1 reads SGHRS; CDR2 reads YFSETQ. The receptor comes from a man aged 40-49 years who had been exposed to COVID-19. The sample was PBMCs or T cells enriched from blood (not recorded which). The genes are TRBV5-1 and TRBJ2-2, with TRBD2 matching 7 bases. DNA of the CDR3: TGCGCCAGCAGCCGGGGGATACTAGCGACTACTGCGAACACCGGGGAGCTGTTTTTT. It specifies CASSRGILATTANTGELFF. The variable domain in full, with the rest retrieved from reference TRBV5-1 and TRBJ2-2, is KAGVTQTPRYLIKTRGQQVTLSCSPISGHRSVSWYQQTPGQGLQFLFEYFSETQRNKGNFPGRFSGRQFSNSRSEMNVSTLELGDSALYLCASSRGILATTANTGELFFGEGSRLTVL.